This T cell receptor beta chain was retrieved from a study of blood T cell repertoires in COVID-19. V lost 1 base and J lost 6; bases outside the gene matches: 1. Germline V gene lookup returns CDR1 MNHEY and CDR2 SMNVEV (reference sequence). The CDR3 has 14 residues. Using immunoSEQ multiplex PCR, the repertoire was profiled, and TCRdb retains in-frame clones only, with some absent. Of 150,000 to 200,000 clones listed, about 86% were seen once; the top ten hold 2.6%. This clonotype originated in a human donor with acute or convalescent COVID-19. The donor label of this sample is uncertain. Sequences were obtained from peripheral blood. The chain has TRBV27 and TRBJ2-2; 8 bases are a match to TRBD1. CDR3 sequence reads: CASSLLQGAGELFF. The CDR3 DNA reads as TGTGCCAGCAGTTTATTACAGGGGGCCGGGGAGCTGTTTTTT.